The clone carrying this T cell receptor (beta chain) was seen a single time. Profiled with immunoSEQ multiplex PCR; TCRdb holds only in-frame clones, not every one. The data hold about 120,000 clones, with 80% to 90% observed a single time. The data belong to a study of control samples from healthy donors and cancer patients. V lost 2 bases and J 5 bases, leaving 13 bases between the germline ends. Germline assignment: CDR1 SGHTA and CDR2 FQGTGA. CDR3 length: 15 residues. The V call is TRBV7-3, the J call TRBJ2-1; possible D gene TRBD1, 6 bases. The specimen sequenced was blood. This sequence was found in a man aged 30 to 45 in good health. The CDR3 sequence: CASSLVGAKNNEQFF. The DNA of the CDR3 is TGTGCCAGCAGCTTAGTGGGGGCCAAAAACAATGAGCAGTTCTTC.